These 31 T cell receptor beta chains originate from one sample sequenced in a study of cytomegalovirus exposure and HLA in healthy donors. It was with 60 Vbeta and 13 Jbeta primers that the PCR ran. Method: immunoSEQ multiplex PCR; TCRdb's copy keeps in-frame clones and lacks some. The sample lists about 54,000 clones, around 78% occurring once. The sequencing input was PBMCs. The receptors were sampled from a female donor in good health and CMV-seronegative.

The V gene is TRBV5-4, the J gene TRBJ1-1; TRBD1 might be the D (5 bases). The CDR3 spans 16 residues. In germline, CDR1 is SGHNT, CDR2 YYREEE (reference sequence). The V and J ends lost 4 bases and 3 bases respectively, with 19 bases between them. CDR3 protein: CASSVGEGREYTEAFF. The DNA for the CDR3 is TGTGCCAGCAGCGTAGGAGAGGGGCGGGAGTACACTGAAGCTTTCTTT.

The chain employs TRBV10-3 and TRBJ2-3; the D gene is possibly TRBD1 (6 bases). This CDR3 spans 15 amino acids. Germline assignment: CDR1 ENHRY and CDR2 SYGVKD. Trimming pared 5 bases from V and 0 bases from J, leaving 12 bases between. The CDR3, as DNA: TGTGCCATCAGTTTAGGACAGATTAGCACAGATACGCAGTATTTT. Translated: CAISLGQISTDTQYF.

The chain is built from TRBV29-1 and TRBJ1-1; D is ambiguous. This CDR3 has 14 residues. V dropped 8 bases and J dropped 4 bases, with 20 bases sitting between them. Germline values: CDR1 SQVTM, CDR2 ANQGSEA. The CDR3: CSCWRDTQGTEAFF. The CDR3 DNA is TGCAGCTGTTGGAGGGATACGCAAGGCACTGAAGCTTTCTTT.

V and J are TRBV4-2 and TRBJ2-3; 13 bases are shared with TRBD2. The V segment lost 3 bases and the J segment 4 bases; nucleotides outside the gene matches: 4. Germline CDR1 and CDR2: LGHNA and YNFKEQ. The CDR3 is made up of 16 amino acids. CDR3 coding DNA: TGTGCCAGCAGCCAGAAACTAGCGGGGGGGCCAGATACGCAGTATTTT. Residues: CASSQKLAGGPDTQYF.

This clone is a singleton in its sample. The chain carries TRBV4-1 and TRBJ1-2; TRBD1 is a possible D gene (6 bases). Germline assignment: CDR1 MGHRA and CDR2 YSYEKL. The germline V and J ends were trimmed by 1 base and 8 bases, with 14 bases remaining between them. CDR3 size: 14 residues. The CDR3: CASSQVRGARGYTF. Written as DNA, the CDR3 is TGCGCCAGCAGCCAAGTTCGGGGGGCCCGCGGCTACACCTTC.

The chain has TRBV2 and TRBJ1-4; D remains unclear. The V and J ends lost 9 bases and 8 bases respectively, with 7 bases between them. The CDR3 extends over 10 amino acids. Germline CDR1 is SNHLY and CDR2 is FYNNEI. The CDR3, as DNA: TGTGCCAGTAACAGAGAAAAACTGTTTTTT. Translation gives CASNREKLFF.

The gene calls are TRBV19 and TRBJ1-3, with D unresolved. Germline CDR1 LNHDA, CDR2 SQIVND (reference sequence). Deletions cut 4 bases from V and 0 bases from J, with 13 bases between. CDR3 length: 16 residues. CDR3 nucleotides: TGTGCCAGTAGTACCCTCGGAGGGTACTCTGGAAACACCATATATTTT. Amino acid sequence: CASSTLGGYSGNTIYF.

J is TRBJ2-3 and V is TRBV5-5; maybe TRBD1 (6 bases). CDR3 length: 12 amino acids. V dropped 4 bases and J dropped 7 bases, with 10 bases sitting between them. Germline assignment: CDR1 SGHKS and CDR2 YYEKEE (reference sequence). The CDR3: CASSVGANTQYF. The CDR3 bases are TGTGCCAGCAGCGTGGGGGCGAATACGCAGTATTTT.

The gene calls are TRBV5-1 and TRBJ2-3; D remains unclear. This CDR3 contains 13 residues. The V gene's germline CDR1 is SGHRS and CDR2 YFSETQ. The V end lost 3 bases, the J end lost 3 bases, and 8 bases lay between the germline ends. CDR3 nucleotides: TGCGCCAGCAGCTCGGGTTATACAGATACGCAGTATTTT. As protein: CASSSGYTDTQYF.

This clone was detected a few times. The chain recombines TRBV5-6 with TRBJ1-4; perhaps TRBD1 as D (5 bases). The germline V and J ends were trimmed by 2 bases and 1 base, with 6 bases remaining between them. The CDR3 has 14 residues. CDR1 is SGHDT, CDR2 YYEEEE, per germline. This chain's CDR3 is CASSFRETNEKLFF. Here the CDR3 DNA reads TGTGCCAGCAGCTTCAGGGAAACTAATGAAAAACTGTTTTTT.

In this sample, this clone turned up once. V usage is TRBV6-5 and J usage is TRBJ1-6, with a tentative D call TRBD1 (6 bases). CDR3 length: 16 residues. Germline CDR1 is MNHEY and CDR2 is SVGAGI. Trimming removed 4 bases at V and 7 bases at J, with 17 bases between. CDR3 in amino acids: CASSSLGGAGNSPLHF. CDR3 coding DNA: TGTGCCAGCAGTTCCCTCGGGGGGGCAGGGAATTCACCCCTCCACTTT.

The chain uses TRBV5-1 and TRBJ2-7; TRBD1 agrees at 9 bases. CDR1 and CDR2 from the germline V gene are SGHRS and YFSETQ. Trimming removed 4 bases from V and 3 bases from J; junction bases left unmatched: 8. This CDR3 contains 15 residues. CDR3 region: CASSLRPGQGYEQYF. In DNA form, the CDR3 reads TGCGCCAGCAGCCTTCGTCCGGGACAGGGCTACGAGCAGTACTTC. Complete variable domain (other parts from reference TRBV5-1 and TRBJ2-7): KAGVTQTPRYLIKTRGQQVTLSCSPISGHRSVSWYQQTPGQGLQFLFEYFSETQRNKGNFPGRFSGRQFSNSRSEMNVSTLELGDSALYLCASSLRPGQGYEQYFGPGTRLTVT.

The chain carries TRBV2 and TRBJ2-7; 9 nucleotides match TRBD2. The CDR3 totals 15 residues. After removal of 5 bases from V and 0 bases from J, the junction contained 5 bases not matched to a gene. CDR1 SNHLY and CDR2 FYNNEI come from the germline V gene. The CDR3 here is CASSNSGGPSYEQYF. CDR3 DNA sequence: TGTGCCAGCAGTAATAGCGGGGGCCCCTCCTACGAGCAGTACTTC.

This sequence joins TRBV5-5 and TRBJ2-3; 9 bases map to TRBD1. The CDR3 sequence is 15 residues long. Trimming at V came to 2 bases and at J to 1 base, leaving 2 bases not matched to a gene. The germline V gene encodes CDR1 SGHKS and CDR2 YYEKEE (reference sequence). The CDR3 loop is CASSLNRGRTDTQYF. CDR3 DNA sequence: TGTGCCAGCAGCTTAAACAGGGGGCGCACAGATACGCAGTATTTT.

The rearrangement links TRBV4-2 to TRBJ1-4, with D possibly being TRBD1 (5 bases). Germline CDR1 and CDR2: LGHNA and YNFKEQ. The length of the CDR3 is 18 residues. Trimming pared 4 bases from V and 0 bases from J, leaving 18 bases between. The CDR3 reads CASSPSVLGVATNEKLFF. The CDR3 DNA is TGTGCCAGCAGCCCGTCCGTCTTAGGGGTCGCAACTAATGAAAAACTGTTTTTT.

Only a few counts were recorded for this clone. V usage is TRBV4-1 and J usage is TRBJ1-1; D unclear. The CDR3 runs to 15 residues. The V end was cut by 0 bases, the J end by 0 bases, with 8 bases between. The germline gives CDR1 MGHRA, CDR2 YSYEKL. Written as DNA, the CDR3 is TGCGCCAGCAGCCAAGAAAATTCGTTGAACACTGAAGCTTTCTTT. As protein: CASSQENSLNTEAFF.

This clone was seen once. The chain carries TRBV29-1 and TRBJ1-1; 7 nucleotides agree with TRBD1. The CDR3 covers 13 residues. Trimming at V came to 6 bases and at J to 1 base, leaving 5 bases not matched to a gene. Germline V CDR1 and CDR2: SQVTM, ANQGSEA. CDR3 sequence reads: CSVGGTANTEAFF. The CDR3 DNA is TGCAGCGTCGGAGGGACAGCGAACACTGAAGCTTTCTTT.

The V gene is TRBV12-5, the J gene TRBJ1-1; D possibly corresponds to TRBD1 (6 bases). Trimming stripped 5 bases from V and 2 bases from J, with 9 bases between. The CDR3 covers 13 residues. Per germline, CDR1 LGHNT and CDR2 FRNRAP. The CDR3 region is CASGRQDNTEAFF. The CDR3 nucleotides are TGTGCTAGTGGTCGACAGGATAACACTGAAGCTTTCTTT. The whole variable domain, remainder taken from reference TRBV12-5 and TRBJ1-1, is DARVTQTPRHKVTEMGQEVTMRCQPILGHNTVFWYRQTMMQGLELLAYFRNRAPLDDSGMPKDRFSAEMPDATLATLKIQPSEPRDSAVYFCASGRQDNTEAFFGQGTRLTVV.

The J gene is TRBJ1-6, the V gene TRBV9; tentative D call: TRBD1 (6 bases). The ends were cut back, 1 base at V and 7 bases at J, with 12 bases in the middle. Germline V gene sequence: CDR1 SGDLS, CDR2 YYNGEE. CDR3 length: 15 amino acids. The CDR3 loop is CASSVSTGINSPLHF. CDR3 nucleotide sequence: TGTGCCAGCAGCGTAAGTACAGGGATAAATTCACCCCTCCACTTT.

V usage is TRBV2 and J usage is TRBJ1-1; TRBD1 is a possible D gene (6 bases). There are 12 residues in the CDR3. Germline values: CDR1 SNHLY, CDR2 FYNNEI. V was pared by 6 bases and J by 5 bases, with 10 bases between. The CDR3 sequence is CASSVQGTEAFF. CDR3 bases: TGTGCCAGCAGCGTCCAGGGGACTGAAGCTTTCTTT. Combining the CDR3 with reference TRBV2 and TRBJ1-1 gives the whole variable domain EPEVTQTPSHQVTQMGQEVILRCVPISNHLYFYWYRQILGQKVEFLVSFYNNEISEKSEIFDDQFSVERPDGSNFTLKIRSTKLEDSAMYFCASSVQGTEAFFGQGTRLTVV.

The V and J genes are TRBV29-1 and TRBJ2-2; 11 positions agree with TRBD2. The CDR3 totals 15 residues. The germline V gene encodes CDR1 SQVTM and CDR2 ANQGSEA. The junction had 4 bases not matched to a gene; V was cut back by 5 bases and J by 2 bases. CDR3 protein: CSVPGTSGNTGELFF. The CDR3 nucleotides are TGCAGCGTTCCGGGGACTAGCGGTAACACCGGGGAGCTGTTTTTT.

The gene calls are TRBV10-2 and TRBJ1-1; D might be TRBD1 (5 bases). CDR1 WSHSY and CDR2 SAAADI come from the germline V gene. The CDR3 consists of 14 residues. Trimming took 3 bases from V and 2 from J, leaving 10 bases between them. CDR3 amino acids: CASSDYGGNTEAFF. The CDR3 coding sequence is TGCGCCAGCAGTGACTACGGGGGAAACACTGAAGCTTTCTTT.

This sequence joins TRBV29-1 and TRBJ1-1; 12 nucleotides agree with TRBD1. Germline V gene lookup returns CDR1 SQVTM and CDR2 ANQGSEA. The CDR3 spans 13 residues. V dropped 7 bases and J dropped 7; count of bases not matched to a gene: 7. CDR3 protein: CSGGDRGQGEAFF. CDR3 in DNA: TGCAGCGGGGGGGACAGGGGGCAAGGTGAAGCTTTCTTT.

The V and J genes are TRBV9 and TRBJ1-1, with TRBD1 as a possible D gene (6 bases). V gave up 4 bases and J gave up 1 base, with 14 bases separating them. Germline V gene sequence: CDR1 SGDLS, CDR2 YYNGEE. The CDR3 runs 15 residues. The CDR3 sequence: CASSIGGEWNTEAFF. The CDR3 nucleotides read TGTGCCAGCAGCATAGGGGGGGAGTGGAACACTGAAGCTTTCTTT. The full variable domain, in which reference TRBV9 and TRBJ1-1 provide the parts outside the CDR3, is DSGVTQTPKHLITATGQRVTLRCSPRSGDLSVYWYQQSLDQGLQFLIQYYNGEERAKGNILERFSAQQFPDLHSELNLSSLELGDSALYFCASSIGGEWNTEAFFGQGTRLTVV.

The chain joins TRBV29-1 to TRBJ2-1; unclear D gene. Germline V gene lookup returns CDR1 SQVTM and CDR2 ANQGSEA. Trimming cost V 6 bases and J 1 base, with 10 bases left between them. CDR3 size: 13 residues. The CDR3 loop is CSVRSTSYNEQFF. CDR3 in DNA: TGCAGCGTGAGGTCTACTTCCTACAATGAGCAGTTCTTC.

CDR3 DNA: TGCGCCAGCAGCACCCAGACAGGGAGCACCACTGAAGCTTTCTTT. It yields the protein CASSTQTGSTTEAFF. The chain employs TRBV5-1 and TRBJ1-1, with TRBD1 identical over 7 bases. Germline CDR1 SGHRS, CDR2 YFSETQ. After removal of 4 bases from V and 4 bases from J, the junction contained 10 bases not matched to a gene. The CDR3 has 15 amino acids.

This chain connects TRBV9 to TRBJ2-7, with D possibly being TRBD1 (6 bases). CDR3 length equals 14 residues. CDR1 is SGDLS and CDR2 is YYNGEE in the germline V gene. Trimming removed 1 base at V and 5 bases at J, with 13 bases between. This CDR3 is CASSVMDRPNEQYF. Written as DNA, the CDR3 is TGTGCCAGCAGCGTAATGGACAGACCCAACGAGCAGTACTTC.

The chain recombines TRBV19 with TRBJ2-5; 8 bases fit TRBD2. Trimming removed 4 bases from V and 5 bases from J; junction bases left unmatched: 9. Germline-derived CDR1 and CDR2 are LNHDA and SQIVND (reference sequence). This CDR3 region has 15 residues. The DNA for the CDR3 is TGTGCCAGTAGTACCCGGGGGGGGTATCGGGAGACCCAGTACTTC. This codes for CASSTRGGYRETQYF.

This chain joins TRBV5-6 and TRBJ1-1; TRBD1 matches at 8 bases. CDR3 length equals 13 residues. Germline CDR1 reads SGHDT; CDR2 reads YYEEEE. V gave up 4 bases and J gave up 4 bases; unmatched junction bases: 3. In nucleotides, the CDR3 is TGTGCCAGCAGCAAGACAGGGGTCACTGAAGCTTTCTTT. Protein: CASSKTGVTEAFF.

This clone occurred once. The chain carries TRBV11-2 and TRBJ2-2, with 8 bases matching TRBD1. CDR3 size: 14 residues. J gave up 1 base and V 9 bases, and 4 bases lay outside the gene matches. Germline-derived CDR1 and CDR2 are SGHAT and FQNNGV. CDR3 in DNA: TGTGCCAGTAATGACAGGGGGAACACCGGGGAGCTGTTTTTT. Its translation is CASNDRGNTGELFF.

This chain uses TRBV11-2 with TRBJ1-2, with D perhaps matching TRBD1 (6 bases). The CDR3 consists of 16 residues. Per the germline V gene, CDR1 is SGHAT and CDR2 is FQNNGV. Trimming pared 2 bases from V and 2 bases from J, leaving 15 bases between. The CDR3: CASSLKAGHQNYGYTF. For the CDR3, the DNA is TGTGCCAGCAGCTTAAAAGCGGGACACCAAAACTATGGCTACACCTTC.